The 5 T cell receptor beta chains in this list originate from one sample, sequenced in a study of CD8 T cells in ankylosing spondylitis. MiXCR was run by TCRdb on the 5' RACE reads, yielding one entry per CDR3 protein. This sample has approximately 100,000 distinct CDR3 sequences, with roughly 8.3% found just once. Input material: blood, either unsorted or a sorted T cell fraction (not recorded which). These receptors were obtained from a male donor with ankylosing spondylitis or in good health (not recorded which).

CDR3 in amino acids: CASSTSGSYNEQFF. As DNA, the CDR3 is TGTGCCAGCAGTACCAGCGGGTCCTACAATGAGCAGTTCTTC. The chain joins TRBV7-9 to TRBJ2-1, with D possibly being TRBD2 (6 bases). Trimming took off 6 bases at V and 1 base at J, with 10 bases between the two ends. Germline CDR1 is SEHNR and CDR2 is FQNEAQ (reference sequence). This CDR3 contains 14 residues.

In its sample, this clonotype was seen many times. The chain employs TRBV18 and TRBJ2-3, with TRBD2 identical over 11 bases. The CDR3 spans 18 residues. V gave up 2 bases and J gave up 0 bases; unmatched junction bases: 7. Germline V gene data show CDR1 as KGHSH and CDR2 as LQKENI. CDR3 residues: CASSPWTSGQTSTDTQYF. CDR3 sequence (DNA): TGTGCCAGCTCACCATGGACTAGCGGGCAGACTAGCACAGATACGCAGTATTTT.

At least ten counts were recorded for this clonotype. This chain links TRBV5-1 with TRBJ2-3; 8 nucleotides align to TRBD1. V gave up 3 bases and J gave up 4 bases; unmatched junction bases: 4. Germline CDR1 reads SGHRS; CDR2 reads YFSETQ. The CDR3 extends over 14 amino acids. CDR3 sequence reads: CASSSGTGPDTQYF. Written as DNA, the CDR3 is TGCGCCAGCAGCTCCGGGACAGGTCCAGATACGCAGTATTTT.

This clonotype was detected many times. This chain uses TRBV29-1 with TRBJ2-3; no clear D. CDR3 length: 15 amino acids. Germline V gene data show CDR1 as SQVTM and CDR2 as ANQGSEA. V dropped 0 bases and J dropped 6 bases, with 16 bases sitting between them. CDR3 sequence: CSVEDSPDIYDTQYF. CDR3 bases: TGCAGCGTTGAAGATTCTCCCGACATATATGATACGCAGTATTTT.

This clonotype was seen ten or more times. This chain uses TRBV6-2 or TRBV6-3 with TRBJ2-1; no clear D gene. CDR1 and CDR2 (germline): MNHEY, SVGEGT. The V end was cut by 5 bases, the J end by 10 bases, with 9 bases between. The CDR3 is made up of 11 amino acids. CDR3 sequence reads: CASSDLGEQFF. CDR3 DNA sequence: TGTGCCAGCAGTGACCTGGGAGAGCAGTTCTTC.